A single sample gave rise to the 20 T cell receptor beta chains below, sequenced in a study of blood T cell repertoires in COVID-19. Sequencing was performed with immunoSEQ multiplex PCR; in TCRdb, only in-frame clones are kept and a portion is missing. Of some 360,000 clones listed, more than 70% are singletons. Sequencing was performed on peripheral blood. The receptors stem from a woman aged 55-69 years with COVID-19, enrolled during active disease.

This sequence joins TRBV5-1 and TRBJ2-7; D might be TRBD2 (6 bases). V gave up 0 bases and J gave up 6 bases, with 13 bases separating them. Germline-derived CDR1 and CDR2 are SGHRS and YFSETQ. There are 14 residues in the CDR3. The CDR3 DNA reads as TGCGCCAGCAGCTTGGTAGTCGGGGGAAGCGAGCAGTACTTC. Translated, it gives CASSLVVGGSEQYF.

The chain uses TRBV6-5 and TRBJ2-1; no clear D gene. The germline V gene has CDR1 MNHEY and CDR2 SVGAGI. The length of the CDR3 is 15 residues. Trimming stripped 6 bases from V and 4 bases from J, with 16 bases between. The DNA for the CDR3 is TGTGCCAGCAGCAGAATTCAAAACCGATACAATGAGCAGTTCTTC. This codes for CASSRIQNRYNEQFF.

The gene calls are TRBV5-6 and TRBJ2-2; a possible D gene is TRBD2 (6 bases). Germline lookup yields CDR1 SGHDT and CDR2 YYEEEE. The V and J ends lost 4 bases and 4 bases respectively, with 11 bases between them. This CDR3 contains 14 residues. CDR3 DNA: TGTGCCAGCAGCAGCGGGTTGCTCACCGGGGAGCTGTTTTTT. The encoded protein is CASSSGLLTGELFF.

The chain has TRBV6-6 and TRBJ1-2; TRBD1 matches at 7 bases. There are 15 residues in the CDR3. The V and J ends lost 5 bases and 5 bases, in that order; junction bases with no gene match: 11. The V gene's germline CDR1 is MNHNY and CDR2 SVGAGI (reference sequence). CDR3: CASSDRDSGWYGYTF. The CDR3 DNA is TGTGCCAGCAGTGACCGGGACAGTGGGTGGTATGGCTACACCTTC.

This clone was seen only a few times. The chain uses TRBV29-1 and TRBJ1-3; D not resolved. V gave up 3 bases and J gave up 3 bases, with 9 bases separating them. The CDR3 length is 13 residues. Germline V lookup: CDR1 SQVTM, CDR2 ANQGSEA. This CDR3 reads CSVDGDGGNTIYF. The DNA of the CDR3 is TGCAGCGTTGATGGAGACGGTGGAAACACCATATATTTT. The whole variable domain, filled in from reference TRBV29-1 and TRBJ1-3, reads SAVISQKPSRDICQRGTSLTIQCQVDSQVTMMFWYRQQPGQSLTLIATANQGSEATYESGFVIDKFPISRPNLTFSTLTVSNMSPEDSSIYLCSVDGDGGNTIYFGEGSWLTVV.

Comment on this clone: Other nucleotide sequences in the sample specify the same CDR3. This rearrangement joins TRBV9 to TRBJ1-4; 7 positions agree with TRBD1. In germline, CDR1 is SGDLS, CDR2 YYNGEE. The CDR3 is 17 amino acids. V lost 4 bases, J lost 0 bases, and 9 bases stayed unmatched. DNA for the CDR3: TGTGCCAGCAGCCCCAGGACAGGTCTGGCAACTAATGAAAAACTGTTTTTT. As protein: CASSPRTGLATNEKLFF.

This chain uses TRBV5-4 with TRBJ2-2; weak D call: TRBD2 (7 bases). The V and J ends lost 5 bases and 0 bases respectively, with 11 bases between them. Germline V gene data show CDR1 as SGHNT and CDR2 as YYREEE (reference sequence). This CDR3 is built from 15 residues. The DNA of the CDR3 is TGTGCCAGCAGGAGGGGGGGTCCGAACACCGGGGAGCTGTTTTTT. Translation: CASRRGGPNTGELFF.

This clone was detected a few times. At the DNA level, this CDR3 is encoded by other sequences in the same sample as well. This chain joins TRBV7-2 and TRBJ1-1; the D gene is possibly TRBD1 (6 bases). The CDR3 is made up of 13 amino acids. Germline CDR1 SGHTA, CDR2 FQGNSA. The germline V and J ends were trimmed by 5 bases and 1 base, with 8 bases remaining between them. This chain's CDR3 is CASSRQENTEAFF. As DNA, the CDR3 is TGTGCCAGCAGCCGACAGGAGAACACTGAAGCTTTCTTT. The whole variable domain, remainder taken from reference TRBV7-2 and TRBJ1-1, is GAGVSQSPSNKVTEKGKDVELRCDPISGHTALYWYRQSLGQGLEFLIYFQGNSAPDKSGLPSDRFSAERTGGSVSTLTIQRTQQEDSAVYLCASSRQENTEAFFGQGTRLTVV.

This chain connects TRBV27 to TRBJ2-4; weak D call: TRBD1 (6 bases). V lost 7 bases and J 9 bases, leaving 16 bases between the germline ends. CDR1 and CDR2 from the germline V gene are MNHEY and SMNVEV (reference sequence). This CDR3 is built from 13 residues. CDR3 coding DNA: TGTGCCAGCACTCACTTACAGGGATCCATTCAGTACTTC. Translating gives CASTHLQGSIQYF.

The chain combines TRBV15 with TRBJ2-5; a possible D gene is TRBD1 (5 bases). Germline CDR1 LNHNV, CDR2 YYDKDF (reference sequence). V lost 1 base and J 1 base, leaving 7 bases between the germline ends. The CDR3 loop spans 14 amino acids. For the CDR3, the DNA is TGTGCCACCAGCAGAGGACAGATCCAAGAGACCCAGTACTTC. This translates into CATSRGQIQETQYF.

The CDR3 DNA follows: TGTGCCAGCACCGGCTCGAGGGGGGCCAACGTCCTGACTTTC. It encodes CASTGSRGANVLTF. The rearrangement uses TRBV6-5 and TRBJ2-6; D not resolved. The CDR3 is 14 residues long. Germline loops: CDR1 MNHEY, CDR2 SVGAGI. The germline V and J ends were trimmed by 7 bases and 4 bases, with 11 bases remaining between them.

The rearrangement uses TRBV7-3 and TRBJ1-2; 7 bases line up with TRBD1. Looked up from germline, CDR1 is SGHTA and CDR2 is FQGTGA. The CDR3 runs 16 residues. Germline trimming cut 1 base from V and 0 bases from J; bases unmatched to any gene: 5. The CDR3 nucleotides are TGTGCCAGCAGCTTAATGTCAGGGACAGCTAACTATGGCTACACCTTC. Protein sequence: CASSLMSGTANYGYTF.

The chain couples TRBV7-6 to TRBJ1-2, with D unclear. CDR1 is SGHVS, CDR2 FNYEAQ, per germline. The CDR3 spans 13 residues. Trimming cost V 5 bases and J 0 bases, with 7 bases left between them. The CDR3 region has the DNA TGTGCCAGCAGCATAACAGCTAACTATGGCTACACCTTC. Protein product: CASSITANYGYTF. The full variable domain, with the rest looked up from reference TRBV7-6 and TRBJ1-2, is GAGVSQSPRYKVTKRGQDVALRCDPISGHVSLYWYRQALGQGPEFLTYFNYEAQQDKSGLPNDRFSAERPEGSISTLTIQRTEQRDSAMYRCASSITANYGYTFGSGTRLTVV.

This clone was detected a few times. The chain has TRBV19 and TRBJ2-3; 9 bases fit TRBD1. CDR3 length: 15 amino acids. V lost 3 bases to trimming and J lost 2 bases; unmatched junction nucleotides: 3. The germline CDR1 and CDR2 sequences are LNHDA and SQIVND (reference sequence). As DNA, the CDR3 is TGTGCCAGTAGTATTGGGGACAGGGTCACAGATACGCAGTATTTT. Translation: CASSIGDRVTDTQYF.

The genes are TRBV5-1 and TRBJ2-7, with a possible D match to TRBD2 (6 bases). CDR3 length equals 13 residues. With 7 bases removed from V and 0 bases from J, the gap between germline ends came to 11 bases. Germline CDR1 is SGHRS and CDR2 is YFSETQ. This CDR3 reads CASAGTPSYEQYF. In DNA form, the CDR3 reads TGCGCCAGCGCCGGGACTCCCTCCTACGAGCAGTACTTC.

This chain connects TRBV5-4 to TRBJ2-2, with no clear D. Trimming stripped 2 bases from V and 1 base from J, with 6 bases between. The CDR3 contains 14 residues. Germline CDR1 is SGHNT and CDR2 is YYREEE (reference sequence). CDR3 bases: TGTGCCAGCAGCTTAGAGATGAACACCGGGGAGCTGTTTTTT. Translation gives CASSLEMNTGELFF.

The chain joins TRBV6-5 to TRBJ2-1; 9 bases align to TRBD2. Germline-derived CDR1 and CDR2 are MNHEY and SVGAGI. The CDR3 runs 15 residues. Trimming at V came to 6 bases and at J to 2 bases, leaving 5 bases not matched to a gene. Here the CDR3 reads CASRDIAGAYNEQFF. In DNA, the CDR3 is TGTGCCAGCAGGGATATAGCGGGGGCCTACAATGAGCAGTTCTTC.

The chain uses TRBV19 and TRBJ1-2; D not certain. This CDR3 comprises 13 residues. The germline V and J ends were trimmed by 5 bases and 6 bases, with 13 bases remaining between them. In germline, CDR1 is LNHDA, CDR2 SQIVND (reference sequence). CDR3 bases: TGTGCCAGTAGTCCCAGAGGTAAAGATGGCTACACCTTC. This encodes CASSPRGKDGYTF.

This rearrangement joins TRBV10-3 to TRBJ1-1; perhaps TRBD1 as D (6 bases). V was shortened by 9 bases and J by 0 bases, with 11 bases between the two germline ends. Germline lookup yields CDR1 ENHRY and CDR2 SYGVKD. There are 13 residues in the CDR3. The CDR3, as DNA: TGTGCCATGACACAGGGCATGAACACTGAAGCTTTCTTT. Residues: CAMTQGMNTEAFF.

The V call is TRBV18, the J call TRBJ1-1; 8 bases map to TRBD1. With 1 base clipped from V and 2 bases from J, the junction kept 9 bases outside the gene matches. This CDR3 has 17 amino acids. Germline-derived CDR1 and CDR2 are KGHSH and LQKENI. In nucleotides, the CDR3 is TGTGCCAGCTCACCACGTCGGGCAGGACAGGGTAACACTGAAGCTTTCTTT. It yields the protein CASSPRRAGQGNTEAFF.